This T cell receptor (beta chain) was retrieved from a study of T cells in Graves' hyperthyroidism and ophthalmopathy (dated by TCRdb to between 2018 and 2021). With respect to the entire study: Peripheral blood samples were taken at the time of initial diagnosis, prior to any treatment. A discovery cohort of roughly 100 patients, roughly 45 with Graves' ophthalmopathy and fewer than 65 with stable Graves' hyperthyroidism, was used to find distinguishing TCR V-J signatures. Prospective prediction of ophthalmopathy was tested in an independent validation cohort consisting of 18 to 20 hyperthyroidism patients and approximately 16 patients who later progressed to ophthalmopathy. For training and testing, the roughly 93 patients in the discovery cohort were randomly divided in a 7:3 ratio. In roughly six Graves' hyperthyroidism patients, the study also compared T-cell repertoires from thyroid tissue with T-cell repertoires from blood. Once sampling was done, hyperthyroidism patients were given methimazole at a starting dose of 30 mg daily, whereas ophthalmopathy patients were given high-dose intravenous methylprednisolone. The paper describes TCR Vbeta CDR3 sequencing of 135 peripheral blood samples, made up of 43 ophthalmopathy patients, some 80 hyperthyroidism patients and 17 progressor patients.

Beyond this particular receptor, the publication reports: A 13 V-J signature model separated ophthalmopathy from stable hyperthyroidism, with approximately 86% sensitivity and 81% to 83% specificity in cross-validation and 80%/75% in testing. During validation, the model predicted progression to ophthalmopathy a median of about 5.9 months ahead of onset, with approximately 71% sensitivity and around 73% specificity. Most expanded thyroid clonotypes (frequency above 0.001) were also detected in blood, suggesting blood repertoires may reflect thyroid immune responses. Sample size was not statistically predetermined, and blinding of investigators to group allocation was not performed.

Remarks on this clonotype: It has no known antigen specificity. No much larger clone exists at a distance of one base, and base qualities are not known.

The germline V gene sets CDR1 to SGHRS and CDR2 to YFSETQ. Trimming removed 0 bases from V and 2 bases from J, leaving 13 bases between the germline ends. The CDR3 numbers 16 residues from cysteine through phenylalanine. Only the CDR3 DNA is retained, 48 bases long and in frame from the first base. Amplification of TCR beta CDR3 regions was carried out from RNA transcripts. For the first round of RT-PCR on the TCR CDR3, the HTBI primer set was used together with the Qiagen OneStep RT-PCR kit. Libraries were constructed in a second round of multiplex PCR, after which size selection and purification were carried out. Paired-end sequencing of the libraries was performed with 100 bp reads on an Illumina HiSeq2000. As for how the authors treated the data: SOAPnuke was used to process the raw data, with reads discarded if the reads contained adapters or uncalled bases, had a mean Phred below 15, or lacked an exact constant-primer or identifier match. High-quality paired reads were merged with COPE v1.2.5, and unique nucleotide sequences were defined as clonotypes. MiTCR v1.1 was used to align clonotypes to the IMGT TRBV, TRBD and TRBJ reference segments. The analysis was restricted to V-J combinations with a frequency above 0.0001, which together covered 99% to 99.2% of the repertoires. A TCS score was defined as the ratio of F50 (clonal expansion) to E x V (chaos), with BLOSUM62-based TCRdist applied between CDR3 peptides within each V-J. Welch's t-statistics and random forest reduced 514 V-J features to 10 to 15, which were used in a naive Bayes classifier (R e1071). TCRdb redid the processing of the public reads, applying fastp at Q25 and MiXCR, and retained in-frame beta chains. Here each entry gathers all rows of one CDR3 protein and keeps the most common genes and DNA. Here the V and J calls rest on TCRdb's processing, not on the authors' analysis. Counted in this sample were more than 600,000 distinct CDR3 sequences; around 15% of them appeared once. The ten largest clonotypes hold about 8.4% of the sample.

A patient counted as having stable Graves' hyperthyroidism if no progression to ophthalmopathy occurred over 18 months of follow-up. Hyperthyroidism patients were newly diagnosed, had a disease duration of under 2 months, and were aged 18 to 65 years. Any patient with an uncontrolled infection, another autoimmune disease, pregnancy or lactation was excluded. Diagnoses relied on clinical symptoms, serum thyroxine and TRAb, thyroid ultrasound and orbital computed tomography. Ficoll-Paque density gradient centrifugation was used to isolate PBMCs from 8.5 to 10 ml of fresh peripheral blood. Total RNA was extracted with Trizol reagent, and quality was checked on an Agilent 2100 Bioanalyzer.

The sequence was collected from a man younger than 35 with Graves' hyperthyroidism. Sequenced: blood. The V gene is TRBV5-1 and the J gene is TRBJ2-3; TRBD2 is a weak D gene call, 6 bases matching. The CDR3 has the sequence CASSLEGDSSTDTQYF. The nucleotides read TGCGCCAGCAGCTTGGAAGGGGACTCTTCCACAGATACGCAGTATTTT. Here the CDR3 is joined to the reference TRBV5-1 and TRBJ2-3 genes, and the full variable domain is: KAGVTQTPRYLIKTRGQQVTLSCSPISGHRSVSWYQQTPGQGLQFLFEYFSETQRNKGNFPGRFSGRQFSNSRSEMNVSTLELGDSALYLCASSLEGDSSTDTQYFGPGTRLTVL.